This entry lists 5 T cell receptor beta chains sequenced from one sample in a study of blood T cell repertoires in COVID-19. The assay was immunoSEQ multiplex PCR, and TCRdb's table has in-frame clones only and misses some. In the table there are 150,000 to 200,000 clones, 77% of which are singletons. The specimen was peripheral blood. These receptors were collected from a man aged 65 to 79 with acute or convalescent COVID-19.

The chain carries TRBV7-2 and TRBJ1-2; TRBD1 matches at 7 bases. Germline V lookup: CDR1 SGHTA, CDR2 FQGNSA. V shed 3 bases and J 7 bases; nucleotides not matched to a gene: 5. The CDR3 totals 13 residues. CDR3 residues: CASSFEGARGYTF. The CDR3 nucleotides are TGTGCCAGCAGCTTCGAGGGGGCGCGTGGCTACACCTTC. The whole variable domain, filled in from reference TRBV7-2 and TRBJ1-2, reads GAGVSQSPSNKVTEKGKDVELRCDPISGHTALYWYRQSLGQGLEFLIYFQGNSAPDKSGLPSDRFSAERTGGSVSTLTIQRTQQEDSAVYLCASSFEGARGYTFGSGTRLTVV.

This clone has a single count. V and J are TRBV7-8 and TRBJ2-2, with TRBD1 matching over 7 bases. This CDR3 region has 16 residues. V trimming: 5 bases; J trimming: 2 bases; junction bases outside the gene matches: 8. In germline, CDR1 is SGHVS, CDR2 FQNEAQ. The CDR3 loop is CASSKRQGGNTGELFF. CDR3 bases: TGTGCCAGCAGCAAACGACAGGGTGGAAACACCGGGGAGCTGTTTTTT.

The J gene is TRBJ1-2, the V gene TRBV19; tentatively, D is TRBD1 (5 bases). This CDR3 comprises 13 residues. Trimming pared 4 bases from V and 2 bases from J, leaving 8 bases between. The germline CDR1 and CDR2 sequences are LNHDA and SQIVND (reference sequence). CDR3 DNA: TGTGCCAGTAGTAGTCCAGGGAACTATGGCTACACCTTC. Its translation is CASSSPGNYGYTF.

The V gene is TRBV7-9, the J gene TRBJ2-3; 8 bases line up with TRBD2. Looked up from germline, CDR1 is SEHNR and CDR2 is FQNEAQ (reference sequence). The CDR3 contains 16 residues. V dropped 3 bases and J dropped 2; count of bases not matched to a gene: 7. The CDR3 sequence is CASSLSAGAYTDTQYF. The CDR3 DNA follows: TGTGCCAGCAGCTTGTCAGCGGGAGCTTACACAGATACGCAGTATTTT. Variable domain in full (rest from reference TRBV7-9 and TRBJ2-3): DTGVSQNPRHKITKRGQNVTFRCDPISEHNRLYWYRQTLGQGPEFLTYFQNEAQLEKSRLLSDRFSAERPKGSFSTLEIQRTEQGDSAMYLCASSLSAGAYTDTQYFGPGTRLTVL.

This clone was seen once. The chain combines TRBV7-9 with TRBJ2-3; D may be TRBD2 (5 bases). Germline V CDR1 and CDR2: SEHNR, FQNEAQ (reference sequence). The length of the CDR3 is 13 residues. Between the trimmed V and J ends, which lost 6 bases and 8 bases, there was a span of 15 bases. CDR3 in DNA: TGTGCCAGCAGTAATTACGGGGAGAGTACGCAGTATTTT. The encoded protein is CASSNYGESTQYF.